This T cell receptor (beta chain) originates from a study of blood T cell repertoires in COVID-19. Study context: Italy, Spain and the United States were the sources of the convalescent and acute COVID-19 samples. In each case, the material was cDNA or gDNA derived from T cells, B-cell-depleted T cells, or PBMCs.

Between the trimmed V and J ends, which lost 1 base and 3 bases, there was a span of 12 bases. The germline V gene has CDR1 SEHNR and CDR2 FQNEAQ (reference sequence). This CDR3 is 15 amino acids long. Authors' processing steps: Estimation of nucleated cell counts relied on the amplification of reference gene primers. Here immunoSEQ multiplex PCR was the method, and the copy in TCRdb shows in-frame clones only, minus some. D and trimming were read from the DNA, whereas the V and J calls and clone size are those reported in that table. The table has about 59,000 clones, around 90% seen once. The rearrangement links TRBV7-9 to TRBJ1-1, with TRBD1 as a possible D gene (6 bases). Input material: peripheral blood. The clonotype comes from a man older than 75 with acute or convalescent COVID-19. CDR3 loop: CASSLVSGHHTEAFF. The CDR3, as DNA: TGTGCCAGCAGCTTAGTGTCGGGACACCACACTGAAGCTTTCTTT.